These 17 T cell receptor beta chains originate from one sample sequenced in a study of early T cells in non-severe SARS-CoV-2 infection (dated by TCRdb to the early 2020s). The library was made by 5' RACE. Sequencing used a NextSeq 500. The public sequencing data were trimmed at Q25 with fastp and processed into clonotypes with MiXCR by TCRdb, which kept only in-frame beta chains. Each record represents a unique CDR3 protein, reported with the most common genes and DNA among its rows. A total of about 22,000 distinct CDR3 sequences appear in this sample, 4.5% of them only once. Roughly 20% of the sample is held by the ten biggest clonotypes. The source material was whole blood. The receptors come from an adult who was a healthcare worker with PCR-confirmed SARS-CoV-2 infection or an uninfected control (not recorded which).

This clonotype appeared many times. The chain couples TRBV7-9 to TRBJ1-1; 9 nucleotides line up with TRBD1. The CDR3 is 15 residues long. From germline, CDR1 is SEHNR and CDR2 FQNEAQ (reference sequence). The junction had 6 bases not matched to a gene; V was cut back by 4 bases and J by 3 bases. The CDR3 DNA reads TGTGCCAGCAGCTCCGGACAGGGGCGCGACACTGAAGCTTTCTTT. It translates to CASSSGQGRDTEAFF.

The chain uses TRBV6-2 or TRBV6-3 and TRBJ2-7; no firm D call. V was clipped by 3 bases and J by 7 bases, with 13 bases between them. CDR1 is MNHEY, CDR2 SVGEGT, per germline. This CDR3 spans 13 amino acids. The CDR3 sequence: CASSYTSRMEQYF. CDR3 coding DNA: TGTGCCAGCAGTTATACAAGTCGTATGGAGCAGTACTTC.

This clonotype was recorded a few times. V gene TRBV6-5 combines with J gene TRBJ2-3, with D perhaps matching TRBD1 (6 bases). V dropped 6 bases and J dropped 1 base, with 11 bases sitting between them. CDR3 size: 14 residues. The V gene's germline CDR1 is MNHEY and CDR2 SVGAGI. This chain's CDR3 is CASRLGQRTDTQYF. For the CDR3, the DNA is TGTGCCAGCAGACTCGGACAGCGCACAGATACGCAGTATTTT.

This clonotype was counted many times. This chain connects TRBV27 to TRBJ2-1; 12 bases fit TRBD2. The CDR3 is 15 amino acids. V was clipped by 2 bases and J by 9 bases; unmatched bases: 5. Germline-derived CDR1 and CDR2 are MNHEY and SMNVEV (reference sequence). This chain's CDR3 is CASSLRLAGDREQFF. As DNA, the CDR3 is TGTGCCAGCAGTTTAAGACTAGCGGGAGACCGTGAGCAGTTCTTC.

This clonotype showed up just a few times. This chain uses TRBV20-1 with TRBJ2-7, with 7 positions matching TRBD2. Germline lookup yields CDR1 DFQATT and CDR2 SNEGSKA (reference sequence). V shed 3 bases and J 2 bases; nucleotides not matched to a gene: 13. CDR3 length equals 16 residues. The CDR3 reads CSASPGGFGGTYEQYF. CDR3 in DNA: TGCAGTGCTAGCCCCGGGGGTTTCGGGGGGACCTACGAGCAGTACTTC.

The DNA for the CDR3 is TGTGCCAGCAGTTATTCCGCAGTGGGTGAGCAGTACTTC. As protein: CASSYSAVGEQYF. The chain couples TRBV6-2 or TRBV6-3 to TRBJ2-7; D unresolved. CDR1 and CDR2 from the germline V gene are MNHEY and SVGEGT. This CDR3 has 13 residues. V gave up 3 bases and J gave up 7 bases, with 13 bases separating them.

There are many counts of this clonotype. The chain recombines TRBV27 with TRBJ2-1; TRBD2 aligns across 7 bases. Germline CDR1 reads MNHEY; CDR2 reads SMNVEV (reference sequence). The V and J ends lost 0 bases and 8 bases, in that order; junction bases with no gene match: 10. This CDR3 region has 16 residues. CDR3 amino acids: CASSLSASLAVDEQFF. CDR3 DNA: TGTGCCAGCAGTTTATCAGCTAGCCTAGCGGTGGATGAGCAGTTCTTC.

At least ten counts were recorded for this clonotype. The chain recombines TRBV28 with TRBJ2-3, with D tentatively TRBD1 (5 bases). Germline V gene data show CDR1 as MDHEN and CDR2 as SYDVKM. Trimming cost V 6 bases and J 4 bases, with 20 bases left between them. There are 16 residues in the CDR3. The CDR3 reads CASSPDSELAPDTQYF. For the CDR3, the DNA is TGTGCCAGCAGCCCCGACAGTGAGCTTGCCCCAGATACGCAGTATTTT.

The chain has TRBV4-2 and TRBJ1-3; 7 positions match TRBD1. CDR3 length: 15 residues. Germline CDR1 is LGHNA and CDR2 is YNFKEQ. The V gene end was trimmed by 3 bases and the J gene end by 2 bases; junction bases not matched to a gene: 4. The CDR3 sequence is CASSHTTGTGNTIYF. The CDR3 nucleotides are TGTGCCAGCAGCCACACGACAGGGACTGGAAACACCATATATTTT.

Ten or more counts support this clonotype. This chain links TRBV6-2 or TRBV6-3 with TRBJ2-3, with D perhaps matching TRBD2 (5 bases). The length of the CDR3 is 12 residues. The V and J ends lost 8 bases and 6 bases respectively, with 12 bases between them. Germline lookup yields CDR1 MNHEY and CDR2 SVGEGT. CDR3 protein: CASGLLGDTQYF. Written as DNA, the CDR3 is TGTGCCAGCGGACTCCTCGGCGATACGCAGTATTTT.

The V call is TRBV28, the J call TRBJ2-1, with D unclear. Trimming stripped 5 bases from V and 1 base from J, with 6 bases between. This CDR3 region has 13 residues. Germline CDR1 and CDR2: MDHEN and SYDVKM. CDR3: CASSLTSYNEQFF. CDR3 in DNA: TGTGCCAGCAGTCTCACTTCCTACAATGAGCAGTTCTTC.

Only a few counts were recorded for this clonotype. V gene TRBV12-3 or TRBV12-4 combines with J gene TRBJ2-1; D may be TRBD2 (6 bases). This CDR3 is 16 amino acids long. The V gene lost 1 base and the J gene lost 2 bases, with 12 bases spanning the gap. The CDR3 sequence: CASSLVLASTYNEQFF. For the CDR3, the DNA is TGTGCCAGCAGTTTAGTACTAGCCAGTACCTACAATGAGCAGTTCTTC.

J is TRBJ2-1 and V is TRBV24-1, with TRBD2 as a possible D gene (5 bases). V lost 3 bases to trimming and J lost 7 bases, with 15 bases between them. CDR1 is KGHDR, CDR2 SFDVKD, per germline. The CDR3 totals 15 residues. The CDR3 DNA is TGTGCCACCAGTGATCCGAAGGACTTGAAGAATGAGCAGTTCTTC. Protein sequence: CATSDPKDLKNEQFF.

This chain uses TRBV5-1 with TRBJ1-2; weak D call: TRBD1 (6 bases). This CDR3 has 13 residues. V gave up 3 bases and J gave up 6 bases, with 12 bases separating them. The germline V gene encodes CDR1 SGHRS and CDR2 YFSETQ. DNA for the CDR3: TGCGCCAGCAGCTACCGGGACACCGATGGCTACACCTTC. It encodes CASSYRDTDGYTF.

This clonotype was picked up many times. The DNA for the CDR3 is TGCAGCGCCTCCTCCCCGAGCGGGATAGCGTACGAGCAGTACTTC. It translates to CSASSPSGIAYEQYF. This sequence joins TRBV29-1 and TRBJ2-7; 7 nucleotides match TRBD2. The germline V gene has CDR1 SQVTM and CDR2 ANQGSEA. The CDR3 runs 15 residues. V shed 7 bases, J shed 4 bases, and the junction held 16 bases outside the gene matches.

The table lists this clonotype with many counts. The chain recombines TRBV30 with TRBJ2-7, with unresolved D. This CDR3 has 12 residues. Trimming left V 0 bases short and J 9 bases short, with 12 bases between. Germline V gene sequence: CDR1 GTSNPN, CDR2 SVGIG (reference sequence). The CDR3 DNA is TGTGCCTGGAGTGTACTCGATCGATGGCAGTACTTC. Amino acids: CAWSVLDRWQYF.

This clonotype was observed a few times. Possible read error: a much larger clone is one base away. The chain has TRBV20-1 and TRBJ1-1; D is perhaps TRBD1 (6 bases). Per germline, CDR1 DFQATT and CDR2 SNEGSKA (reference sequence). The CDR3 covers 13 residues. Trimming left V 6 bases short and J 6 bases short, with 17 bases between. CDR3 residues: CSAKNREGAEAFF. The CDR3 nucleotides are TGCAGTGCCAAGAACAGGGAAGGGGCTGAAGCTTTCTTT.